The 5 T cell receptor beta chains in this list originate from one sample, sequenced in a study of blood T cell repertoires in COVID-19. Using immunoSEQ multiplex PCR, the repertoire was profiled, and TCRdb retains in-frame clones only, with some absent. Here the sample spans fewer than 150,000 clones, more than 75% being singletons. The specimen was peripheral blood. The receptors come from a woman between 35 and 50 years old with acute or convalescent COVID-19.

The V gene is TRBV14, the J gene TRBJ1-6; tentatively, D is TRBD1 (5 bases). The germline CDR1 and CDR2 sequences are SGHDN and FVKESK. This CDR3 is 14 amino acids long. V dropped 4 bases and J dropped 9 bases, with 13 bases sitting between them. The CDR3 bases are TGTGCCAGCAGCCCACTGGAGGGGAGTTCACCCCTCCACTTT. Its protein product is CASSPLEGSSPLHF.

The chain employs TRBV6-5 and TRBJ1-1; 8 nucleotides align to TRBD1. Germline CDR1 MNHEY, CDR2 SVGAGI. This CDR3 contains 14 residues. With 5 bases clipped from V and 1 base from J, the junction kept 3 bases outside the gene matches. Here the CDR3 DNA reads TGTGCCAGCAGTAATACAGGGGGGAACACTGAAGCTTTCTTT. Translated: CASSNTGGNTEAFF.

The V gene is TRBV2, the J gene TRBJ1-3, with D possibly matching TRBD1 (6 bases). Trimming removed 1 base from V and 0 bases from J, with 7 bases in between. The CDR3 is 15 residues long. Germline CDR1 is SNHLY and CDR2 is FYNNEI. This chain's CDR3 is CASSEVGASGNTIYF. The CDR3 region has the DNA TGTGCCAGCAGTGAAGTGGGGGCCTCTGGAAACACCATATATTTT.

The CDR3 DNA follows: TGTGCCAGCGGGCGCGGGGGGAGAGTCACTGAAGCTTTCTTT. Translation gives CASGRGGRVTEAFF. The chain couples TRBV14 to TRBJ1-1; tentatively, D is TRBD1 (5 bases). Looked up from germline, CDR1 is SGHDN and CDR2 is FVKESK. This CDR3 is 14 amino acids long. With 8 bases removed from V and 4 bases from J, the gap between germline ends came to 17 bases. Complete variable domain (other parts from reference TRBV14 and TRBJ1-1): EAGVTQFPSHSVIEKGQTVTLRCDPISGHDNLYWYRRVMGKEIKFLLHFVKESKQDESGMPNNRFLAERTGGTYSTLKVQPAELEDSGVYFCASGRGGRVTEAFFGQGTRLTVV.

This clone was detected only a few times. This rearrangement joins TRBV28 to TRBJ1-5; 7 bases line up with TRBD1. Per germline, CDR1 MDHEN and CDR2 SYDVKM. This CDR3 has 14 residues. The trim removed 4 bases at V and 3 bases at J, leaving 3 bases unmatched. CDR3 protein: CASSWGTANQPQHF. DNA of the CDR3: TGTGCCAGCAGTTGGGGGACAGCCAATCAGCCCCAGCATTTT.